This T cell receptor (beta chain) was sequenced during a study of T cell repertoires in cytomegalovirus infection. Germline CDR1 is SGHVS and CDR2 is FQNEAQ. This CDR3 is 14 amino acids long. The junction had 5 bases not matched to a gene; V was cut back by 2 bases and J by 5 bases. This clonotype came up many times. Its specificity is not known. Regarding the study as a whole: Cumulative frequency (of public TCR beta family members) identified carriers of CMV plus the relevant HLA. The ex vivo response was dominated by HLA-C-restricted CMV-specific TCR beta clonotypes.

TCRdb used MiXCR to reprocess the reads, holding one entry per CDR3 protein. The sample includes 250,000 or so distinct CDR3 sequences, roughly 10% of them seen just once. The specimen sequenced was PBMCs. The receptor's source is a human donor in good health (CMV status not recorded). Some clones in this sample may be carry-over from other donors' samples. The chain couples TRBV7-8 to TRBJ2-5, with TRBD2 identical over 7 bases. In DNA form, the CDR3 reads TGTGCCAGCAGCTTACGGGAGGTCAGGGAGACCCAGTACTTC. Amino acid sequence: CASSLREVRETQYF.